Included here is one T cell receptor beta chain sequence, with context. The data are from a study of blood T cell repertoires in COVID-19. Germline V lookup: CDR1 SNHLY, CDR2 FYNNEI. This CDR3 has 12 amino acids. Trimming stripped 2 bases from V and 8 bases from J, with 9 bases between. Assay: immunoSEQ multiplex PCR; the TCRdb copy retains only in-frame clones and omits some. The repertoire holds over 200,000 clones, with 83% as singletons. The TCR originated in an older man with acute or convalescent COVID-19. Sequences were obtained from peripheral blood. The chain has TRBV2 and TRBJ1-2; possibly TRBD1 for D (5 bases). The CDR3 here is CASSERGRGYTF. The DNA of the CDR3 is TGTGCCAGCAGTGAAAGGGGAAGGGGCTACACCTTC.